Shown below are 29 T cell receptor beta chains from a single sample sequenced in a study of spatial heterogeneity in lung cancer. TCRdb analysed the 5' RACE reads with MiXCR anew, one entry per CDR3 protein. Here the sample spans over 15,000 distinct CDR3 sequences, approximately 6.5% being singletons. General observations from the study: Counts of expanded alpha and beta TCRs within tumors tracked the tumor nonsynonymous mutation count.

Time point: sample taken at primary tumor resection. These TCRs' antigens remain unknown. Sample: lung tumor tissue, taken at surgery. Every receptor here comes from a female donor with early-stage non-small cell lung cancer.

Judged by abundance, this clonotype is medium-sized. CDR3 amino acids: CASSLMGPWAGEYTGELFF. The CDR3 DNA sequence: TGTGCCAGCAGCTTAATGGGTCCGTGGGCAGGGGAGTACACCGGGGAGCTGTTTTTT. The chain couples TRBV7-8 to TRBJ2-2, with D possibly matching TRBD1 (6 bases). Trimming left V 2 bases short and J 3 bases short, with 22 bases between. This CDR3 region has 19 residues. CDR1 is SGHVS and CDR2 is FQNEAQ in the germline V gene. Drawing the rest from reference TRBV7-8 and TRBJ2-2, the complete variable domain is GAGVSQSPRYKVAKRGQDVALRCDPISGHVSLFWYQQALGQGPEFLTYFQNEAQLDKSGLPSDRFFAERPEGSVSTLKIQRTQQEDSAVYLCASSLMGPWAGEYTGELFFGEGSRLTVL.

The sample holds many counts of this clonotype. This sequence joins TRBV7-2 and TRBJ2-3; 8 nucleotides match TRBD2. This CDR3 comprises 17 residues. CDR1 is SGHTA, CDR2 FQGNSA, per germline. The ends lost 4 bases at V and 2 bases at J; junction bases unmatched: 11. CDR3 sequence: CASSSLFKTSVTDTQYF. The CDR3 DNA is TGTGCCAGCAGCTCTCTTTTTAAGACTAGCGTCACAGATACGCAGTATTTT.

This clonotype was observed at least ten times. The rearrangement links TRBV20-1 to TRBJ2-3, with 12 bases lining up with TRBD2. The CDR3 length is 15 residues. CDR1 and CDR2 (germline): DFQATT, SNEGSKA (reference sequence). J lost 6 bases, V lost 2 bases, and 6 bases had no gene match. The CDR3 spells CSARLAGGPGDTQYF. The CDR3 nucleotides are TGCAGTGCTAGACTAGCGGGGGGGCCTGGGGATACGCAGTATTTT.

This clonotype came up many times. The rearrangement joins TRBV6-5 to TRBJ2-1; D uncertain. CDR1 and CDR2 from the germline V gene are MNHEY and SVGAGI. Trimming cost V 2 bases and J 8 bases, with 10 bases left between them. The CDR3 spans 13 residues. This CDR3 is CASSYTYRDEQFF. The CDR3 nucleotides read TGTGCCAGCAGTTACACGTACCGAGATGAGCAGTTCTTC.

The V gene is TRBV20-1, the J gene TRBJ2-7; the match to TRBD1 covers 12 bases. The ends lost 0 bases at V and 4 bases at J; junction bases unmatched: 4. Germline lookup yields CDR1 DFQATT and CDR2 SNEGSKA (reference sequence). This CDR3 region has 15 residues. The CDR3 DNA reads TGCAGTGCTAGAGATAGGGACAGGGGGCGGTACGAGCAGTACTTC. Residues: CSARDRDRGRYEQYF.

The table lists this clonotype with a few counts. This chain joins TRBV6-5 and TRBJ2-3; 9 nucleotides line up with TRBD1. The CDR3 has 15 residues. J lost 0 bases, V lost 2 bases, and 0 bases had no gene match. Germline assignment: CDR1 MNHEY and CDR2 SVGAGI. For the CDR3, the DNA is TGTGCCAGCAGTTACGGGACAGGGAGCACAGATACGCAGTATTTT. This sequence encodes CASSYGTGSTDTQYF.

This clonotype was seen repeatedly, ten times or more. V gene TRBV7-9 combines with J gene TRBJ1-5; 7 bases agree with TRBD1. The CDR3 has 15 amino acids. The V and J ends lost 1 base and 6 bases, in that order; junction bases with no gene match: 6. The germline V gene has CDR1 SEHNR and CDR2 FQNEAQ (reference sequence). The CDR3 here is CASSLGWAGGQPQHF. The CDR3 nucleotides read TGTGCCAGCAGCTTAGGGTGGGCAGGGGGTCAGCCCCAGCATTTT.

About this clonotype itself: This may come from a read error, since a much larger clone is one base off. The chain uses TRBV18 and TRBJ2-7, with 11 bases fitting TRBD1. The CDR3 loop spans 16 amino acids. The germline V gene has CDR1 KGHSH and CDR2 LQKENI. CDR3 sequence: CANSPTRLDRGLEQYF. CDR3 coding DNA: TGTGCCAACTCACCTACTAGATTGGACAGGGGGCTAGAGCAGTACTTC.

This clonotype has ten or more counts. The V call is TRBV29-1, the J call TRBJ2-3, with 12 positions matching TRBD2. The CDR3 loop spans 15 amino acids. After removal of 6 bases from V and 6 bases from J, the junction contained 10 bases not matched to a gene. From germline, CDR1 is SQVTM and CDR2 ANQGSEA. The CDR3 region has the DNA TGCAGCGTGGGCCTAGCGGGGGGGCCCCTTGATACGCAGTATTTT. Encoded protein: CSVGLAGGPLDTQYF.

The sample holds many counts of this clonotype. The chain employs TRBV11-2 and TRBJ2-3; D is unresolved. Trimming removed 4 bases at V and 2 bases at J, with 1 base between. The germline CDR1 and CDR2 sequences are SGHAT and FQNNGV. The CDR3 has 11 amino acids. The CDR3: CASSYTDTQYF. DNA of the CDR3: TGTGCCAGCAGCTACACAGATACGCAGTATTTT.

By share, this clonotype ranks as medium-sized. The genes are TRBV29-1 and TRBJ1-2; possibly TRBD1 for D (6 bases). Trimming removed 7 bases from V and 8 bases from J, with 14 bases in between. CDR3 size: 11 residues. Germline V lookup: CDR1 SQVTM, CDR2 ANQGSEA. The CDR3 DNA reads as TGCAGCGCCGAACAGGGAAGCGGCTACACCTTC. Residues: CSAEQGSGYTF.

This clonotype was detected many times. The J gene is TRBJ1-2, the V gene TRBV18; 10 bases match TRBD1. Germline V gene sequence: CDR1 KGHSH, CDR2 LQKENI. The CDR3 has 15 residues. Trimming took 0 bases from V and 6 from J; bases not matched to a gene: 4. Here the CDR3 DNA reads TGTGCCAGCTCACCACCGATGGGACAGGGGAATGGCTACACCTTC. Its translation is CASSPPMGQGNGYTF.

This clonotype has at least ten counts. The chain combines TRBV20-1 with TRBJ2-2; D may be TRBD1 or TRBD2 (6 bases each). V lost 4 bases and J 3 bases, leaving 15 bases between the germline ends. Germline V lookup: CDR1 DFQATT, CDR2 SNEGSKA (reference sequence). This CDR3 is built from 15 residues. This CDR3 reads CSAKGGRFYTGELFF. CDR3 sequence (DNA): TGCAGTGCTAAGGGGGGTCGGTTTTACACCGGGGAGCTGTTTTTT.

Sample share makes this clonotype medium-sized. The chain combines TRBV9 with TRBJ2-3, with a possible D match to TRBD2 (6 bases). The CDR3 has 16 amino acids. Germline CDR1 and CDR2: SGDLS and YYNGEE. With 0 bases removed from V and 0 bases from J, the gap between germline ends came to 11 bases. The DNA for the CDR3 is TGTGCCAGCAGCGTAGACGGGGGATCTAGCACAGATACGCAGTATTTT. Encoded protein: CASSVDGGSSTDTQYF.

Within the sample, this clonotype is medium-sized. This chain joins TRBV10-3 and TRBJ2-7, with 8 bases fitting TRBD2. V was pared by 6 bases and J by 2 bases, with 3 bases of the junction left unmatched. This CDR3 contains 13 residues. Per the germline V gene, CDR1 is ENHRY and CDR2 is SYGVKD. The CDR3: CAIRVGGAYEQYF. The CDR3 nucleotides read TGTGCCATCAGGGTCGGGGGGGCCTACGAGCAGTACTTC.

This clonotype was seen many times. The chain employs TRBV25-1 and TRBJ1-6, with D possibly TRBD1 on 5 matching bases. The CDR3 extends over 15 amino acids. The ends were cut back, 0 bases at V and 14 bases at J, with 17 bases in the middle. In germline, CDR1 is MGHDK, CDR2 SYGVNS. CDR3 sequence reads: CASSEYQIGAEALHF. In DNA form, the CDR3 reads TGTGCCAGCAGTGAATATCAGATAGGGGCCGAAGCCCTCCACTTT.

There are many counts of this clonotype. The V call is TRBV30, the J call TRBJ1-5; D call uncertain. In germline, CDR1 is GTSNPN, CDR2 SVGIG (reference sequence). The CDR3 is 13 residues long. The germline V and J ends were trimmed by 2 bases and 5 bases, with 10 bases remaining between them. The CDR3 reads CAWSSSVDQPQHF. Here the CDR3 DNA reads TGTGCCTGGAGTTCTAGTGTGGATCAGCCCCAGCATTTT.

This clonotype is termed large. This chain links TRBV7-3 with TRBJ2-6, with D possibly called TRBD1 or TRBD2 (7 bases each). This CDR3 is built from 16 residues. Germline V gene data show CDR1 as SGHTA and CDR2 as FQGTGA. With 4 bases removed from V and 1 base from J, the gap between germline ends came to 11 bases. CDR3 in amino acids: CASSWEGASGANVLTF. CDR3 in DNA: TGTGCCAGCAGCTGGGAGGGGGCGTCTGGGGCCAACGTCCTGACTTTC.

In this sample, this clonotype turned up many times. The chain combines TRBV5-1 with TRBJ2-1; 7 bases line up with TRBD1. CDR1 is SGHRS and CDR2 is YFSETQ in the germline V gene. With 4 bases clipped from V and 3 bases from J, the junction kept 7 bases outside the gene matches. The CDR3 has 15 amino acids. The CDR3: CASSVDRPDYNEQFF. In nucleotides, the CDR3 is TGCGCCAGCAGCGTGGACAGGCCTGACTACAATGAGCAGTTCTTC.

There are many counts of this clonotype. CDR3 nucleotide sequence: TGTGCCAGCAGTTGGGACCGGGGAAAAGAGACCCAGTACTTC. Its translation is CASSWDRGKETQYF. The gene calls are TRBV12-3 or TRBV12-4 and TRBJ2-5, with D possibly being TRBD1 or TRBD2 (5 bases each). Trimming removed 4 bases at V and 3 bases at J, with 12 bases between. This CDR3 has 14 amino acids.

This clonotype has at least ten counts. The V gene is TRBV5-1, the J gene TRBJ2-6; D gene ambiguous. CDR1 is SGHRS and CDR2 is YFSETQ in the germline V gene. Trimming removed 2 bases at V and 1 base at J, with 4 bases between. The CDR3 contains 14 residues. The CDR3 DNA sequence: TGCGCCAGCAGCTTATCTTCTGGGGCCAACGTCCTGACTTTC. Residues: CASSLSSGANVLTF. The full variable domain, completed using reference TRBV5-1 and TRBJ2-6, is KAGVTQTPRYLIKTRGQQVTLSCSPISGHRSVSWYQQTPGQGLQFLFEYFSETQRNKGNFPGRFSGRQFSNSRSEMNVSTLELGDSALYLCASSLSSGANVLTFGAGSRLTVL.

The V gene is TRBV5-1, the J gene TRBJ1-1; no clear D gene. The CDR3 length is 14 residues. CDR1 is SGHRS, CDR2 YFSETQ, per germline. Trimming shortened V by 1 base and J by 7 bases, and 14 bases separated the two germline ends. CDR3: CASSLLLGEGEAFF. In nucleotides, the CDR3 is TGCGCCAGCAGCTTGTTACTTGGGGAGGGTGAAGCTTTCTTT.

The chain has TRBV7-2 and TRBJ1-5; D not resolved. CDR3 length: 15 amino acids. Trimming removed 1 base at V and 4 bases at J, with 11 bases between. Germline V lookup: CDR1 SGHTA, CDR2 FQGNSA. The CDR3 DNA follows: TGTGCCAGCAGCTTAGGCCCTCCGGGGAATCAGCCCCAGCATTTT. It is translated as CASSLGPPGNQPQHF.

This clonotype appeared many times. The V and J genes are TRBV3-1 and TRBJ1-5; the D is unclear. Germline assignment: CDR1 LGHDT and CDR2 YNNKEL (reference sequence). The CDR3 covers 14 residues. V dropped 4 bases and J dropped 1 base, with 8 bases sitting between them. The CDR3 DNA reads TGTGCCAGCAGCCGAGCGGGGAGCAATCAGCCCCAGCATTTT. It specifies CASSRAGSNQPQHF.

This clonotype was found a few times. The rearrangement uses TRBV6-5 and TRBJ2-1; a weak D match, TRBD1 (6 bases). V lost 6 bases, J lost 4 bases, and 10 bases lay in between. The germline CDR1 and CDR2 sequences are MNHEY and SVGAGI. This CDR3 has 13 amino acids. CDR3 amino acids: CASRAGAYNEQFF. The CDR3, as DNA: TGTGCCAGCAGGGCAGGGGCATACAATGAGCAGTTCTTC.

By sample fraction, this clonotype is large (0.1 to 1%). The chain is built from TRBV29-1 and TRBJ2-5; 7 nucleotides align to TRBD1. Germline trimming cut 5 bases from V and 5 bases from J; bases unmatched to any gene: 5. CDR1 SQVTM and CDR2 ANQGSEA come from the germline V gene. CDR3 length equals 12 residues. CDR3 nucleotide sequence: TGCAGCGTTTTGACAGGGATGGAGACCCAGTACTTC. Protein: CSVLTGMETQYF.

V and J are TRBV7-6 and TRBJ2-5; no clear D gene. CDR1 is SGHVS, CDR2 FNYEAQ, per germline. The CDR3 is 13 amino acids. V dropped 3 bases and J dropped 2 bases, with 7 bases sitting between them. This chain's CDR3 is CASSFSRQETQYF. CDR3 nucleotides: TGTGCCAGCAGCTTCAGCAGGCAAGAGACCCAGTACTTC.

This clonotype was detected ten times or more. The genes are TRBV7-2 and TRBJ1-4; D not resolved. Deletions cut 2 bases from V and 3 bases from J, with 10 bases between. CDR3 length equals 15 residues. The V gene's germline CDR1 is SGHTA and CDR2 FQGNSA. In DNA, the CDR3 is TGTGCCAGCAGCTTAAAGGGCACGGCTAATGAAAAACTGTTTTTT. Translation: CASSLKGTANEKLFF.

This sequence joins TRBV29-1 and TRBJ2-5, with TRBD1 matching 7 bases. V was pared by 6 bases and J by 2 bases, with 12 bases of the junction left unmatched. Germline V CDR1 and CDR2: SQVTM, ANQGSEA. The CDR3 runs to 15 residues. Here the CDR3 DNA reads TGCAGCGTCGGACGGGACAGCCGAGTTCAAGAGACCCAGTACTTC. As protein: CSVGRDSRVQETQYF.